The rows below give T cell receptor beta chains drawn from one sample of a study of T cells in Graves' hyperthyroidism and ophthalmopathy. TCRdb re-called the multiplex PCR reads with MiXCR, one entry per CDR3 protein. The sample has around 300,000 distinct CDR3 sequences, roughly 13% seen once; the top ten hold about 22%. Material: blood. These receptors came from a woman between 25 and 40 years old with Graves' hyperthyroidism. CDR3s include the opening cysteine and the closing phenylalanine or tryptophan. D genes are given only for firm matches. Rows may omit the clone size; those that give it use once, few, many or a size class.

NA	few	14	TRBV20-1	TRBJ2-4	TGCAGTGTTTCAGGGGCGGAGGGCTCAAACATTCAGTACTTC	CSVSGAEGSNIQYF
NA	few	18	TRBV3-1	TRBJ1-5	TGTGCCAGCAGCCTCTCGGGGGGGGCCGCTGGGACGCATCAGCCCCAGCATTTT	CASSLSGGAAGTHQPQHF
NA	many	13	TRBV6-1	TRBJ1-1	TGTGCCAGCAGTGAGGTGGTGACGTCCAAAGCTTTCTTT	CASSEVVTSKAFF
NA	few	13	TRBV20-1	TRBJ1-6	TGCAGTGCTAGAGTACCCGCGAATTCACCCCTCCACTTT	CSARVPANSPLHF
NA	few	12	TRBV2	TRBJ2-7	TGTGTCAGCAGTGGGGACTCCTACGAGCAGTACTTC	CVSSGDSYEQYF
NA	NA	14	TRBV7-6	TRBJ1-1	TGTGCCAGCAGCTTAAATACAGGGAACACTGAAGCTTTCTTT	CASSLNTGNTEAFF
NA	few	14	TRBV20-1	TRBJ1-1	TGCAGTGCTAGAGGCGGCGGGCCGAACACTGAAGCTTTCTTT	CSARGGGPNTEAFF
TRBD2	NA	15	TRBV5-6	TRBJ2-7	TGTGCCAGCAGCATATCATCTAGCGGGATCTACGAGCAATACTTC	CASSISSSGIYEQYF
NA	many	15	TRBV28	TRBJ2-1	TGTGCCAGCAGTGCCACAGCGAGCTCCTACAATGAGCAGTTCTTC	CASSATASSYNEQFF
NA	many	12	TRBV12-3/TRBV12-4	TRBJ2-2	TGTGCCACCTCAAGGAATTCCGGGGAGCTGTTTTTT	CATSRNSGELFF
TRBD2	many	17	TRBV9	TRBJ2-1	TGTGCCAGCAGCGTAGCTACGCCTAGCGGGAGCAGCGATGAGCAGTTCTTC	CASSVATPSGSSDEQFF